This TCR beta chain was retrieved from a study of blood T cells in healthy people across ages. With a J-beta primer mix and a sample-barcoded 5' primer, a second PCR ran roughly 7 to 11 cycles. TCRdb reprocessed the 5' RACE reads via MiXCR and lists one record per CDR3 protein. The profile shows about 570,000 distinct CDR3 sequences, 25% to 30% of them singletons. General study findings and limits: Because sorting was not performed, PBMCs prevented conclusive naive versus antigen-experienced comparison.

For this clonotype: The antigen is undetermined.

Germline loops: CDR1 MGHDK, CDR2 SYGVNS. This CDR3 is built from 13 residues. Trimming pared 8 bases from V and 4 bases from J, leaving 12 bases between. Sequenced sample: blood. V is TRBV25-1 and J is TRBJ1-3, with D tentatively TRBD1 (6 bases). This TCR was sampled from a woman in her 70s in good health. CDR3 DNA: TGTGCCAGCTCGAGGGGGTACGGAAACACCATATATTTT. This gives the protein CASSRGYGNTIYF.